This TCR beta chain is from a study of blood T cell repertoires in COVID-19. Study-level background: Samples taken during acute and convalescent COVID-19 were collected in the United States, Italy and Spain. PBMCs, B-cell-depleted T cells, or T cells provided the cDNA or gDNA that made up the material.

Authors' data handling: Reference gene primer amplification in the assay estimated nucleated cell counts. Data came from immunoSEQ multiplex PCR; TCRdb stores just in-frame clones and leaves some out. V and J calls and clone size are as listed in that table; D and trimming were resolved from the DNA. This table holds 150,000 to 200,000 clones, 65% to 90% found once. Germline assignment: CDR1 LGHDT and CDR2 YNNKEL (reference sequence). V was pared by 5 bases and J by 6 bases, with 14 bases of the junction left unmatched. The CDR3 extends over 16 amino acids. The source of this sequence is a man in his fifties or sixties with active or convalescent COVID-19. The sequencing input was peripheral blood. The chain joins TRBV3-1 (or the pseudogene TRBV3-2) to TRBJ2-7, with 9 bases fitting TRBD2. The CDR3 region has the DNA TGTGCCAGCAGCTCCGGTGGTAGAATGCGGGGGGGCGAGCAGTACTTC. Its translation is CASSSGGRMRGGEQYF.